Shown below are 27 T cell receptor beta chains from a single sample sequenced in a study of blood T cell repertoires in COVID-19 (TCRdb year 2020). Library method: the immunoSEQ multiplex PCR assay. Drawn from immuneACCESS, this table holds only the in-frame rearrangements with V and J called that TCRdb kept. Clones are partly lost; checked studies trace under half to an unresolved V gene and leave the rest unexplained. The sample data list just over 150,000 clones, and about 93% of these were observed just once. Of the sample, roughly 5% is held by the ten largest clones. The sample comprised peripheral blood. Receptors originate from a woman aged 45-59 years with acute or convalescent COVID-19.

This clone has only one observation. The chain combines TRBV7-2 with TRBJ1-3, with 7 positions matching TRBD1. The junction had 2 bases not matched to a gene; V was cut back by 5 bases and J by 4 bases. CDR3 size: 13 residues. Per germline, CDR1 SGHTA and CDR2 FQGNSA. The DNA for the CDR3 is TGTGCCAGCAGCACGGGACAGGGAAACACCATATATTTT. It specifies CASSTGQGNTIYF.

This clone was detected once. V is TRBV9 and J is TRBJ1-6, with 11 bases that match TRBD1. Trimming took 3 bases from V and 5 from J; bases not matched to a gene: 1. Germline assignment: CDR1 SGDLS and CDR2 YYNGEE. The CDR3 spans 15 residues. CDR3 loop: CASSGDRGDNSPLHF. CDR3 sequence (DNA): TGTGCCAGCAGCGGGGACAGGGGGGATAATTCACCCCTCCACTTT. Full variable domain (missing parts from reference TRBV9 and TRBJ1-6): DSGVTQTPKHLITATGQRVTLRCSPRSGDLSVYWYQQSLDQGLQFLIQYYNGEERAKGNILERFSAQQFPDLHSELNLSSLELGDSALYFCASSGDRGDNSPLHFGNGTRLTVT.

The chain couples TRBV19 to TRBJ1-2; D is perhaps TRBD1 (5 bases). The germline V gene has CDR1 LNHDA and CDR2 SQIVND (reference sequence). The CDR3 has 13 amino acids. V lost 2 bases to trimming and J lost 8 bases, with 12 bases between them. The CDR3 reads CASSIRPQGGYTF. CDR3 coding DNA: TGTGCCAGTAGTATAAGACCTCAGGGAGGCTACACCTTC. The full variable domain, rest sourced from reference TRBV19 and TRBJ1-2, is DGGITQSPKYLFRKEGQNVTLSCEQNLNHDAMYWYRQDPGQGLRLIYYSQIVNDFQKGDIAEGYSVSREKKESFPLTVTSAQKNPTAFYLCASSIRPQGGYTFGSGTRLTVV.

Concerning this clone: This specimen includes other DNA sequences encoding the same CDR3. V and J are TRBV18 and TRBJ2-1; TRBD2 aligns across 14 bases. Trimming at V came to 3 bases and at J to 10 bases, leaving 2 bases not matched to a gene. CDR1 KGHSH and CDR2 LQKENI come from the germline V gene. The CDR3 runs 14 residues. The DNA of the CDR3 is TGTGCCAGCTCACCTGGACTAGCGGGGGGAGAGCAGTTCTTC. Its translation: CASSPGLAGGEQFF. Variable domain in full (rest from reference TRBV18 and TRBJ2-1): NAGVMQNPRHLVRRRGQEARLRCSPMKGHSHVYWYRQLPEEGLKFMVYLQKENIIDESGMPKERFSAEFPKEGPSILRIQQVVRGDSAAYFCASSPGLAGGEQFFGPGTRLTVL.

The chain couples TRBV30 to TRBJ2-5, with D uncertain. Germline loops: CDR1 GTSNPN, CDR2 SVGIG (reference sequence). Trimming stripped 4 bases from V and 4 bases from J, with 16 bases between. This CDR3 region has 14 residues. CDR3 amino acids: CAWTNGGRAETQYF. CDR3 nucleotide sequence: TGTGCCTGGACTAACGGTGGTCGAGCAGAGACCCAGTACTTC.

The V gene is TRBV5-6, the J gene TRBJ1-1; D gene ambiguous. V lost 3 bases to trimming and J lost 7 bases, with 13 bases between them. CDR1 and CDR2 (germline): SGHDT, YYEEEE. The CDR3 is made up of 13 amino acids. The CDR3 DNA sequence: TGTGCCAGCAGCTCTCTATACGGGGATGAAGCTTTCTTT. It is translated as CASSSLYGDEAFF.

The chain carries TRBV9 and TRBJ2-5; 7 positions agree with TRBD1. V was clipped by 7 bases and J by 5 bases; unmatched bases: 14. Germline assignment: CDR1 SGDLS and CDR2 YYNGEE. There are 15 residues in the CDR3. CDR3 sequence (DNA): TGTGCCAGCGCGACGACAGGGAACTCGGGGGAGACCCAGTACTTC. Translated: CASATTGNSGETQYF.

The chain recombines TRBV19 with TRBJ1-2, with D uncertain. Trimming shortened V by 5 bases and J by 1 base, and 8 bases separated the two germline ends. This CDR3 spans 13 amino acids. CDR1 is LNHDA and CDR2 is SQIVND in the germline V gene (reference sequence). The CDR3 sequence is CASSYQYNYGYTF. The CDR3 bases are TGTGCCAGTAGTTACCAGTATAACTATGGCTACACCTTC.

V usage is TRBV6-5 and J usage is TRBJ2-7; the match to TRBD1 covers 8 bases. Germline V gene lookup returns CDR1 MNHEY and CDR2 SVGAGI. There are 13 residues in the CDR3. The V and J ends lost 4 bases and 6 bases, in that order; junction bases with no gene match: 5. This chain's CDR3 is CASSLDRESEQYF. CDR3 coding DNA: TGTGCCAGCAGTTTGGACAGGGAGAGCGAGCAGTACTTC.

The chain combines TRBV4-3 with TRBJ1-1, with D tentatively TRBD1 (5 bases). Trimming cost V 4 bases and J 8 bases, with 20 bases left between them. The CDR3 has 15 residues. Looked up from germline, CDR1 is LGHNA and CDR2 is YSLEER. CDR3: CASSPSGGIVGEAFF. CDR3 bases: TGCGCCAGCAGCCCCTCCGGGGGTATTGTGGGAGAAGCTTTCTTT.

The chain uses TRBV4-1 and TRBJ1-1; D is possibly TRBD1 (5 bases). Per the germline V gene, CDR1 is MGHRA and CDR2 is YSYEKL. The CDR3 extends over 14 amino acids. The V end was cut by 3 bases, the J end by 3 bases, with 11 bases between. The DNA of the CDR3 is TGCGCCAGCAGCCACCGGACACCTCACACTGAAGCTTTCTTT. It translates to CASSHRTPHTEAFF.

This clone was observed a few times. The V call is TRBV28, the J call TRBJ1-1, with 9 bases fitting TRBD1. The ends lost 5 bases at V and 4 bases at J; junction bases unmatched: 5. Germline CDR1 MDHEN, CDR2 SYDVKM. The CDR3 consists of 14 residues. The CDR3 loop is CASSPRTGVTEAFF. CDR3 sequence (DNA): TGTGCCAGCAGTCCCCGGACAGGGGTCACTGAAGCTTTCTTT.

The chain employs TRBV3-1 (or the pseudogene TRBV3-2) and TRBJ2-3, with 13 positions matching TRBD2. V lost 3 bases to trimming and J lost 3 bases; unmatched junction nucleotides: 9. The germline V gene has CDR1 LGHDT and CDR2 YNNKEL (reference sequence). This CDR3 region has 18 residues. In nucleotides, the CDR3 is TGTGCCAGCAGCCATTTACTAGCGGGAGGGCCTGGGACAGATACGCAGTATTTT. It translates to CASSHLLAGGPGTDTQYF.

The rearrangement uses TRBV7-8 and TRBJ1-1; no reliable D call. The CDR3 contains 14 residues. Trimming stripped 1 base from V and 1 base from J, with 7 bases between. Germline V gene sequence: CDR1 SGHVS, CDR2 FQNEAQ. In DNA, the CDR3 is TGTGCCAGCAGCTTAGAAGCCCAGAACACTGAAGCTTTCTTT. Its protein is CASSLEAQNTEAFF.

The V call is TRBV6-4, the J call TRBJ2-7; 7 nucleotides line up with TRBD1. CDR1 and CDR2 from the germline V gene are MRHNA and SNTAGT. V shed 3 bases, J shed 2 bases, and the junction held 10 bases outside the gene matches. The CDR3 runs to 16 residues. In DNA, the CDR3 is TGTGCCAGCAGTGAACTCCCGGGACAGCCAACCTACGAGCAGTACTTC. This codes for CASSELPGQPTYEQYF.

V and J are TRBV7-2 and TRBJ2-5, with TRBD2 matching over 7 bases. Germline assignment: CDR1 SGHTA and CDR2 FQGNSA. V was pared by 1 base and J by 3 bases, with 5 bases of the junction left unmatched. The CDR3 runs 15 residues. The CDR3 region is CASSLGGLVKETQYF. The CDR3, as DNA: TGTGCCAGCAGCTTAGGAGGACTAGTAAAAGAGACCCAGTACTTC.

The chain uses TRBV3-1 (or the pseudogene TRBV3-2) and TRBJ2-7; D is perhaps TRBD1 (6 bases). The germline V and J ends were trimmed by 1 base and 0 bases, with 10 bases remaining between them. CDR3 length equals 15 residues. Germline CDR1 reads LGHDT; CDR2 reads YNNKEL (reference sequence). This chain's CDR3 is CASSQGVGGSYEQYF. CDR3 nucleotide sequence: TGTGCCAGCAGCCAAGGGGTAGGGGGCTCCTACGAGCAGTACTTC.

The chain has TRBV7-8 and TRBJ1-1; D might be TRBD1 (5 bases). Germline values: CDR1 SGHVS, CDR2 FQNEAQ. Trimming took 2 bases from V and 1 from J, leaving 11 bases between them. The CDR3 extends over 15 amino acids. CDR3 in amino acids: CASSLPVQGNTEAFF. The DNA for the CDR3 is TGTGCCAGCAGCTTACCGGTGCAGGGGAACACTGAAGCTTTCTTT.

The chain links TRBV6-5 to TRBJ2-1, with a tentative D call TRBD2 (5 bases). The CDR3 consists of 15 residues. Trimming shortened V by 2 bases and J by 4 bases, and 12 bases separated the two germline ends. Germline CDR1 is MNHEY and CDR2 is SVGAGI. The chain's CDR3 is CASSYTLGGYNEQFF. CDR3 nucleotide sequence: TGTGCCAGCAGTTACACGTTGGGCGGGTACAATGAGCAGTTCTTC.

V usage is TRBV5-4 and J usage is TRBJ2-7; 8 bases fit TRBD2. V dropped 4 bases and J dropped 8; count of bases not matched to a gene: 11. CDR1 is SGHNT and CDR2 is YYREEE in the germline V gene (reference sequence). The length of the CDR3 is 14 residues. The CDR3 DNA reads TGTGCCAGCAGCCCTGGAGGACTAGCTATGCAGCAGTACTTC. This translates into CASSPGGLAMQQYF.

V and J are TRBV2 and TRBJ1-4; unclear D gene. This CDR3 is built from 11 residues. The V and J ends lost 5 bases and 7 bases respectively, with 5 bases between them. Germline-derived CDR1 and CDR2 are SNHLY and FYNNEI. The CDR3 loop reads CASSLAEKLFF. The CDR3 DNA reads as TGTGCCAGCAGTTTAGCTGAAAAACTGTTTTTT.

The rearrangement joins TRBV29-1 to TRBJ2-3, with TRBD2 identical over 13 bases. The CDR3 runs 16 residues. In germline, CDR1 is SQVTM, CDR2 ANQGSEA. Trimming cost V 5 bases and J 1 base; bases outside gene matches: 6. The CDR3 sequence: CSVTGLAGPRTDTQYF. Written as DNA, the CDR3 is TGCAGCGTTACGGGACTAGCGGGGCCCCGCACAGATACGCAGTATTTT.

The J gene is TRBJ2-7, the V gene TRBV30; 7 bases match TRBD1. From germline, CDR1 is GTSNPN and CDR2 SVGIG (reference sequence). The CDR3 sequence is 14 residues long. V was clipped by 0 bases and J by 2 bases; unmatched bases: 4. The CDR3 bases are TGTGCCTGGAGTGTACAGGGGTACACCTACGAGCAGTACTTC. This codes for CAWSVQGYTYEQYF.

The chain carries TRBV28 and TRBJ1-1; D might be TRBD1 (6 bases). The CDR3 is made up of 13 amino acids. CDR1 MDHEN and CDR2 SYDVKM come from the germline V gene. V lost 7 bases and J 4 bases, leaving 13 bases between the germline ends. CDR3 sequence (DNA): TGTGCCAGCAAAACAGGGAGTAGCACTGAAGCTTTCTTT. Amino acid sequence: CASKTGSSTEAFF.

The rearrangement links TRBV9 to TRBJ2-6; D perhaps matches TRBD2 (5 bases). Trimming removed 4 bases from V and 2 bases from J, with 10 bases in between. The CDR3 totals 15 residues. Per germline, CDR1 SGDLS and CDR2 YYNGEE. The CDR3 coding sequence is TGTGCCAGCAGCCGGGGTGACGCTGGGGCCAACGTCCTGACTTTC. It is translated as CASSRGDAGANVLTF.

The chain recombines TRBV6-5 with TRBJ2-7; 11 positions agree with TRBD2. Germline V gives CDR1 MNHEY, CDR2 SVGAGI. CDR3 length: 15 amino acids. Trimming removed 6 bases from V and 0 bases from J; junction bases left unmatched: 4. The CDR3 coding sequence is TGTGCCAGCAGCCTAACTAGCGGGAGCTCCTACGAGCAGTACTTC. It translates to CASSLTSGSSYEQYF.

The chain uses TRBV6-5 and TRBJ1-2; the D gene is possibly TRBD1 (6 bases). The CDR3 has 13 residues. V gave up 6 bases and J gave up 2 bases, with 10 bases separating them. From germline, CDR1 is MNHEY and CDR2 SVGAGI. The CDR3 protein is CASSGDTNYGYTF. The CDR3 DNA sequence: TGTGCCAGCAGCGGGGACACCAACTATGGCTACACCTTC.